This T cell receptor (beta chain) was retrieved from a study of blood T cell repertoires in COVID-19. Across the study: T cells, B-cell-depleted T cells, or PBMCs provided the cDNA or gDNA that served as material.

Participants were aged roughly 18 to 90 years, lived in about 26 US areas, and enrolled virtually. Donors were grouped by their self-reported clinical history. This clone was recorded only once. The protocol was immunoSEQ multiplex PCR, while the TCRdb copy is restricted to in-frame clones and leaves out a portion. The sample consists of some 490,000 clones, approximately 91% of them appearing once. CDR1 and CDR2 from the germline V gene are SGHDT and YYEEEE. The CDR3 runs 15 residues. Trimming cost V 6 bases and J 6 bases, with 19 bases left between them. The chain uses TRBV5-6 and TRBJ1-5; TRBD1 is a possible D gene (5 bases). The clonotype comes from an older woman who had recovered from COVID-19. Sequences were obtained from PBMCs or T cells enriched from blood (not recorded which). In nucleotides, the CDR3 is TGTGCCAGCACCGTCTCCAGGGCTTTTTTTCAGCCCCAGCATTTT. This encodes CASTVSRAFFQPQHF.